Described below is a single T cell receptor (beta chain) sequence and its context. The repertoire was sequenced with immunoSEQ multiplex PCR; TCRdb's copy has only in-frame clones and lacks some. Of fewer than 350,000 clones detected, approximately 91% appear once; the ten largest clones hold over 0.9%. The sample originates from a study of blood T cell repertoires in COVID-19. The germline CDR1 and CDR2 sequences are SGHRS and YFSETQ. V was cut by 4 bases and J by 0 bases, with 20 bases left in between. The CDR3 consists of 17 residues. Everyone who took part was roughly 18 to 89 years old, and they came from about two dozen US areas.

The sequenced sample was PBMCs or T cells enriched from blood (not recorded which). V gene TRBV5-1 combines with J gene TRBJ2-7; weak D call: TRBD2 (6 bases). The TCR comes from a woman aged 25 to 39 who had been exposed to COVID-19. The CDR3 DNA sequence: TGCGCCAGCAGCCGAACCGGAGGGGTCCAAACCTCCTACGAGCAGTACTTC. It is translated as CASSRTGGVQTSYEQYF. Full variable domain (outside the CDR3, taken from reference TRBV5-1 and TRBJ2-7): KAGVTQTPRYLIKTRGQQVTLSCSPISGHRSVSWYQQTPGQGLQFLFEYFSETQRNKGNFPGRFSGRQFSNSRSEMNVSTLELGDSALYLCASSRTGGVQTSYEQYFGPGTRLTVT.